The clone carrying this T cell receptor beta chain was counted between two and nine times. Its antigen remains unknown. The CDR3 consists of 14 residues. Germline V gene data show CDR1 as SGHNT and CDR2 as YYREEE (reference sequence). The germline V and J ends were trimmed by 3 bases and 4 bases, with 13 bases remaining between them. The record originates from a study of graft-versus-host responses after intestinal transplantation. Intraepithelial plus lamina propria lymphocytes were released by processing graft tissue. Overall study findings and caveats: Detected in recipient marrow were GvH clones, some of which were first observed in ileum or blood.

Method: immunoSEQ multiplex PCR; TCRdb's copy keeps in-frame clones and lacks some. The repertoire holds 14,000 or so clones, with around 77% as singletons. The sample consisted of ileum tissue, taken just under 28 days after intestinal transplant. V usage is TRBV5-4 and J usage is TRBJ2-5, with TRBD2 as a possible D gene (5 bases). The sequence derives from a human patient who received an intestinal transplant, so some T cells may come from the graft donor. CDR3 DNA: TGTGCCAGCAGCTCCGAGGGAAGGCCAGAGACCCAGTACTTC. This translates into CASSSEGRPETQYF. The full variable domain, completed using reference TRBV5-4 and TRBJ2-5, is ETGVTQSPTHLIKTRGQQVTLRCSSQSGHNTVSWYQQALGQGPQFIFQYYREEENGRGNFPPRFSGLQFPNYSSELNVNALELDDSALYLCASSSEGRPETQYFGPGTRLLVL.